Presented here are 21 T cell receptor beta chains from one specimen sequenced in a study of blood T cell repertoires in COVID-19. Sequencing was performed with immunoSEQ multiplex PCR; in TCRdb, only in-frame clones are kept and a portion is missing. The repertoire includes 200,000 to 250,000 clones, approximately 85% of them detected once, and 8% to 10% sits in the top ten. Material: peripheral blood. These receptors were collected from an elderly woman with COVID-19, enrolled during active disease.

The chain is built from TRBV5-6 and TRBJ1-2; D remains ambiguous. From germline, CDR1 is SGHDT and CDR2 YYEEEE. V lost 4 bases and J 4 bases, leaving 20 bases between the germline ends. The CDR3 has 16 residues. The CDR3 is CASSPGPGREIYGYTF. The CDR3 coding sequence is TGTGCCAGCAGCCCTGGCCCGGGTCGGGAAATCTATGGCTACACCTTC.

V usage is TRBV6-5 and J usage is TRBJ2-3, with TRBD1 identical over 9 bases. With V trimmed by 8 bases and J by 5 bases, 11 bases remained unmatched. Germline V lookup: CDR1 MNHEY, CDR2 SVGAGI. The CDR3 length is 15 residues. CDR3 DNA: TGTGCCAGCGGGCAACAGGGGGCGCAAGGAGATACGCAGTATTTT. Encoded protein: CASGQQGAQGDTQYF.

There are a few counts of this clone. The rearrangement joins TRBV27 to TRBJ2-1; D is perhaps TRBD1 (6 bases). The V end was cut by 3 bases, the J end by 0 bases, with 6 bases between. This CDR3 is 14 amino acids long. The germline gives CDR1 MNHEY, CDR2 SMNVEV (reference sequence). CDR3 amino acids: CASSFRGSYNEQFF. The CDR3 nucleotides are TGTGCCAGCAGTTTCAGGGGCTCCTACAATGAGCAGTTCTTC.

The chain combines TRBV11-2 with TRBJ1-6; D possibly corresponds to TRBD1 (5 bases). The CDR3 sequence is 15 residues long. V lost 1 base and J 7 bases, leaving 11 bases between the germline ends. Germline V gives CDR1 SGHAT, CDR2 FQNNGV. The CDR3 protein is CASSLVRGGNSPLHF. The CDR3 region has the DNA TGTGCCAGCAGCTTAGTTAGGGGAGGGAATTCACCCCTCCACTTT.

This clone was picked up a small number of times. The chain links TRBV5-4 to TRBJ2-5; TRBD2 matches 7 bases. Losses at the gene ends were 3 bases for V and 3 bases for J; bases not matched to a gene: 2. The germline gives CDR1 SGHNT, CDR2 YYREEE (reference sequence). The CDR3 contains 13 residues. CDR3 bases: TGTGCCAGCAGCTGGGGGGGGAAAGAGACCCAGTACTTC. It codes for CASSWGGKETQYF.

The chain employs TRBV5-5 and TRBJ2-7, with D possibly matching TRBD1 (6 bases). This CDR3 has 13 amino acids. Trimming removed 2 bases at V and 3 bases at J, with 9 bases between. Looked up from germline, CDR1 is SGHKS and CDR2 is YYEKEE (reference sequence). The CDR3 spells CASSFMDSYEQYF. Here the CDR3 DNA reads TGTGCCAGCAGCTTCATGGACAGCTACGAGCAGTACTTC.

The chain employs TRBV21-1 and TRBJ2-7; the table's D call, TRBD2, was not checked against the DNA. TRBV21-1 is marked as a pseudogene. CDR3 length: 12 residues. The CDR3 DNA follows: TGTGCCAGCAGCAAAAGGAGGTACGAGCAGTACTTC. Its protein product is CASSKRRYEQYF.

This chain links TRBV4-2 with TRBJ1-5; tentative D call: TRBD1 (5 bases). The V end lost 4 bases, the J end lost 7 bases, and 17 bases lay between the germline ends. This CDR3 is 15 amino acids long. Looked up from germline, CDR1 is LGHNA and CDR2 is YNFKEQ. CDR3 sequence reads: CASSPRGGEGQPQHF. The CDR3 DNA reads TGTGCCAGCAGCCCGAGGGGAGGGGAGGGCCAGCCCCAGCATTTT.

This chain connects TRBV4-1 to TRBJ2-7; D not certain. The germline CDR1 and CDR2 sequences are MGHRA and YSYEKL. V was clipped by 4 bases and J by 7 bases, with 20 bases between them. The CDR3 totals 15 residues. The CDR3 bases are TGCGCCAGCAGCCCCCGACATGTTAGTCACGAGGAGCAGTACTTC. Translated, it gives CASSPRHVSHEEQYF.

This chain uses TRBV28 with TRBJ1-2; 8 bases map to TRBD1. From germline, CDR1 is MDHEN and CDR2 SYDVKM. The CDR3 covers 15 residues. After removal of 5 bases from V and 5 bases from J, the junction contained 10 bases not matched to a gene. Written as DNA, the CDR3 is TGTGCCAGCAGTACGAGGACAGGGTACCTATATGGCTACACCTTC. Protein: CASSTRTGYLYGYTF.

This chain uses TRBV24-1 with TRBJ2-2; D is ambiguous. V lost 3 bases and J 8 bases, leaving 6 bases between the germline ends. This CDR3 region has 12 residues. CDR1 is KGHDR, CDR2 SFDVKD, per germline. The chain's CDR3 is CATSDVVGELFF. CDR3 in DNA: TGTGCCACCAGTGATGTCGTTGGGGAGCTGTTTTTT.

On this clone: One end of the junction varies from germline; a read error may be responsible. The chain links TRBV11-2 to TRBJ2-2, with 11 bases lining up with TRBD1. The germline CDR1 and CDR2 sequences are SGHAT and FQNNGV. CDR3 length: 16 residues. The chain's CDR3 is CASSVEGQGGTGELFF. The CDR3 DNA reads as TGTGCCAGCAGCGTAGAGGGACAGGGGGGCACCGGGGAGCTGTTTTTT.

The V and J genes are TRBV9 and TRBJ2-1; 7 bases are shared with TRBD1. The CDR3 sequence is 15 residues long. V trimming: 0 bases; J trimming: 0 bases; junction bases outside the gene matches: 0. The germline V gene has CDR1 SGDLS and CDR2 YYNGEE. This CDR3 is CASSVGQGSYNEQFF. The DNA of the CDR3 is TGTGCCAGCAGCGTAGGACAGGGCTCCTACAATGAGCAGTTCTTC.

This clone was detected only a few times. J is TRBJ2-4 and V is TRBV4-2; TRBD2 agrees at 14 bases. From germline, CDR1 is LGHNA and CDR2 YNFKEQ. V gave up 0 bases and J gave up 8 bases; unmatched junction bases: 3. CDR3 length: 16 residues. The DNA for the CDR3 is TGTGCCAGCAGCCAAGACGGGACTAGCGGGAGTGACATTCAGTACTTC. This codes for CASSQDGTSGSDIQYF.

This sequence joins TRBV5-4 and TRBJ2-2; a weak D match, TRBD2 (5 bases). This CDR3 region has 15 residues. The germline V and J ends were trimmed by 2 bases and 4 bases, with 12 bases remaining between them. Germline V gene sequence: CDR1 SGHNT, CDR2 YYREEE (reference sequence). Here the CDR3 reads CASSFGRVSTGELFF. The CDR3 DNA follows: TGTGCCAGCAGCTTTGGGCGGGTCAGCACCGGGGAGCTGTTTTTT.

The chain employs TRBV6-5 and TRBJ2-7, with 7 nucleotides matching TRBD2. Germline V lookup: CDR1 MNHEY, CDR2 SVGAGI. Losses at the gene ends were 5 bases for V and 2 bases for J; bases not matched to a gene: 6. This CDR3 has 14 amino acids. CDR3 sequence reads: CASSRTSAPYEQYF. CDR3 in DNA: TGTGCCAGCAGTAGAACTAGCGCTCCCTACGAGCAGTACTTC.

The chain has TRBV7-3 and TRBJ2-1, with 8 bases lining up with TRBD1. The germline V gene has CDR1 SGHTA and CDR2 FQGTGA. The CDR3 runs to 15 residues. Losses at the gene ends were 2 bases for V and 5 bases for J; bases not matched to a gene: 5. CDR3 DNA sequence: TGTGCCAGCAGCTTAGAAGGGACAGGCGACAATGAGCAGTTCTTC. Its translation: CASSLEGTGDNEQFF.

The CDR3 protein is CAWSVGAGAQETQYF. The DNA for the CDR3 is TGTGCCTGGAGTGTAGGCGCAGGCGCCCAAGAGACCCAGTACTTC. V usage is TRBV30 and J usage is TRBJ2-5; no firm D call. The CDR3 loop spans 15 amino acids. V was trimmed by 0 bases and J by 1 base, leaving 12 bases between them. CDR1 is GTSNPN and CDR2 is SVGIG in the germline V gene (reference sequence).

In regard to this clone: In the same sample, other DNA sequences code for this CDR3. The CDR3 loop reads CASSPSLNEKLFF. CDR3 DNA sequence: TGTGCCAGCTCACCAAGCCTTAATGAAAAACTGTTTTTT. The chain uses TRBV18 and TRBJ1-4; D gene uncertain. V was clipped by 2 bases and J by 4 bases, with 5 bases between them. Looked up from germline, CDR1 is KGHSH and CDR2 is LQKENI. This CDR3 has 13 amino acids.

V gene TRBV5-6 combines with J gene TRBJ2-7; 8 bases align to TRBD1. V shed 4 bases and J 7 bases; nucleotides not matched to a gene: 13. Germline-derived CDR1 and CDR2 are SGHDT and YYEEEE. There are 15 residues in the CDR3. This CDR3 is CASSRQGRPTGEQYF. The CDR3 bases are TGTGCCAGCAGCCGACAGGGGCGCCCCACTGGGGAGCAGTACTTC.

The rearrangement joins TRBV10-3 to TRBJ1-2; 8 bases match TRBD1. Germline CDR1 ENHRY, CDR2 SYGVKD. V lost 6 bases, J lost 0 bases, and 6 bases stayed unmatched. The CDR3 sequence is 15 residues long. CDR3 loop: CAISPGGIANYGYTF. The CDR3 DNA reads TGTGCCATCAGCCCAGGGGGCATAGCTAACTATGGCTACACCTTC.